This record concerns one T cell receptor beta chain sequence. Its target is not known. This entry belongs to a study of molecular identifiers for immune sequencing clone quantification. CDR1 and CDR2 from the germline V gene are SNHLY and FYNNEI. This CDR3 is 16 amino acids long. The V end was cut by 4 bases, the J end by 0 bases, with 13 bases between. Study findings and constraints: Highly expanded clones may be undercounted when identical TCR molecules share barcodes. Clonotypes surpassing 20 RNA copies contained over 99% of effector molecules, versus under 1% in naive cells.

TCRdb recomputed calls from the PCR reads with MiXCR, one row per CDR3 protein. The top ten clones hold 0.85% to 0.9% of a sample with 600,000 to 650,000 distinct CDR3 sequences, nearly 20% of them seen once. The source is a human donor in good health. Some libraries in this study had Jurkat cell RNA spiked in. The sample consisted of naive CD8+ T cells from blood, with Jurkat cell RNA spiked in. The subset: FACS-sorted CD8+CD4-CCR7+CD45RA+ naive T cells. The chain is built from TRBV2 and TRBJ2-4; perhaps TRBD2 as D (5 bases). The CDR3 here is CASSGGNPLAKNIQYF. CDR3 bases: TGTGCCAGCAGTGGAGGGAATCCTCTAGCCAAAAACATTCAGTACTTC.